One and the same sample provided the 11 T cell receptor beta chains below, sequenced in a study of T-cell memory formation after mild COVID-19. One entry per CDR3 protein results from TCRdb running MiXCR on the 5' RACE reads. The repertoire holds approximately 490,000 distinct CDR3 sequences, with roughly 22% as singletons. Material: PBMCs or a T cell subset sorted from them (not recorded which). The receptors here all came from an adult woman who had mild COVID-19 (a few samples of this study predate the infection). Cell type and time point are not known.

This chain joins TRBV12-3 or TRBV12-4 and TRBJ2-1, with D maybe TRBD1 (6 bases). Trimming took off 5 bases at V and 6 bases at J, with 17 bases between the two ends. There are 15 residues in the CDR3. The DNA for the CDR3 is TGTGCCAGCAGTGCCCTGAACGGCAGGGGCAATGAGCAGTTCTTC. It is translated as CASSALNGRGNEQFF.

V is TRBV7-9 and J is TRBJ1-2, with 7 bases identical to TRBD1. With V trimmed by 4 bases and J by 6 bases, 11 bases remained unmatched. The CDR3 is made up of 15 amino acids. CDR1 is SEHNR, CDR2 FQNEAQ, per germline (reference sequence). The CDR3 reads CASSSLRQGLNGYTF. The CDR3 DNA sequence: TGTGCCAGCAGCTCGCTTAGACAGGGACTAAATGGCTACACCTTC. The complete variable domain, with remaining parts taken from reference TRBV7-9 and TRBJ1-2, reads DTGVSQNPRHKITKRGQNVTFRCDPISEHNRLYWYRQTLGQGPEFLTYFQNEAQLEKSRLLSDRFSAERPKGSFSTLEIQRTEQGDSAMYLCASSSLRQGLNGYTFGSGTRLTVV.

The chain carries TRBV7-9 and TRBJ1-2; D is unclear. This CDR3 region has 15 residues. The V end was cut by 2 bases, the J end by 8 bases, with 18 bases between. Germline V CDR1 and CDR2: SEHNR, FQNEAQ (reference sequence). CDR3 sequence: CASSLSVPRTLGYTF. The CDR3 DNA follows: TGTGCCAGCAGCTTATCAGTACCGCGAACCTTGGGCTACACCTTC.

This clonotype was seen only a few times. The chain recombines TRBV5-1 with TRBJ2-7; the match to TRBD1 covers 11 bases. The V and J ends lost 5 bases and 4 bases, in that order; junction bases with no gene match: 14. Germline CDR1 SGHRS, CDR2 YFSETQ. CDR3 length equals 17 residues. The CDR3 DNA reads TGCGCCAGCAGACACGGCCCGGGACAGGGGGACCCGTACGAGCAGTACTTC. It specifies CASRHGPGQGDPYEQYF.

The chain employs TRBV7-9 and TRBJ1-5, with 8 bases matching TRBD1. V was pared by 1 base and J by 0 bases, with 2 bases of the junction left unmatched. The V gene's germline CDR1 is SEHNR and CDR2 FQNEAQ (reference sequence). The CDR3 is made up of 16 amino acids. In DNA form, the CDR3 reads TGTGCCAGCAGCTTAGACAGGGGGGGTAGCAATCAGCCCCAGCATTTT. Translated: CASSLDRGGSNQPQHF.

This rearrangement joins TRBV9 to TRBJ2-3; D gene uncertain. Per the germline V gene, CDR1 is SGDLS and CDR2 is YYNGEE. Deletions cut 5 bases from V and 4 bases from J, with 11 bases between. The CDR3 covers 13 residues. The CDR3 sequence is CASSPPVSDTQYF. The CDR3 DNA reads TGTGCCAGCAGTCCTCCCGTATCAGATACGCAGTATTTT.

This clonotype was detected only a few times. The rearrangement links TRBV30 to TRBJ2-7, with D possibly TRBD2 on 5 matching bases. The germline V gene has CDR1 GTSNPN and CDR2 SVGIG (reference sequence). The CDR3 loop spans 12 amino acids. The V and J ends lost 0 bases and 5 bases respectively, with 8 bases between them. CDR3 sequence reads: CAWSVEVNEQYF. In DNA, the CDR3 is TGTGCCTGGAGTGTGGAGGTAAACGAGCAGTACTTC.

The gene calls are TRBV2 and TRBJ1-3; D may be TRBD1 (5 bases). Trimming cost V 10 bases and J 2 bases, with 18 bases left between them. CDR3 length equals 15 residues. CDR1 is SNHLY and CDR2 is FYNNEI in the germline V gene. CDR3 in DNA: TGTGCCAACAGACAGCCGGAGACCGCTGGAAACACCATATATTTT. Protein: CANRQPETAGNTIYF.

This clonotype was counted a few times. This rearrangement joins TRBV20-1 to TRBJ2-3; D gene ambiguous. The length of the CDR3 is 13 residues. Germline V CDR1 and CDR2: DFQATT, SNEGSKA (reference sequence). The ends were cut back, 2 bases at V and 6 bases at J, with 12 bases in the middle. This CDR3 is CSARFILEDTQYF. The CDR3 DNA reads as TGCAGTGCTAGATTCATCCTGGAGGATACGCAGTATTTT.

This clonotype has ten or more counts. The rearrangement uses TRBV4-1 and TRBJ2-5; the D is unclear. Per germline, CDR1 MGHRA and CDR2 YSYEKL. This CDR3 contains 15 residues. Trimming pared 4 bases from V and 1 base from J, leaving 13 bases between. The CDR3 sequence is CASSLLPGPQETQYF. The CDR3 nucleotides are TGCGCCAGCAGCCTTCTTCCAGGTCCCCAAGAGACCCAGTACTTC.

J is TRBJ2-7 and V is TRBV4-1, with a possible D match to TRBD1 (5 bases). This CDR3 is 15 amino acids long. V was trimmed by 1 base and J by 3 bases, leaving 13 bases between them. Germline CDR1 MGHRA, CDR2 YSYEKL. The CDR3 region has the DNA TGCGCCAGCAGCCAAGGTGAACAACAGGTCTACGAGCAGTACTTC. Its protein product is CASSQGEQQVYEQYF.